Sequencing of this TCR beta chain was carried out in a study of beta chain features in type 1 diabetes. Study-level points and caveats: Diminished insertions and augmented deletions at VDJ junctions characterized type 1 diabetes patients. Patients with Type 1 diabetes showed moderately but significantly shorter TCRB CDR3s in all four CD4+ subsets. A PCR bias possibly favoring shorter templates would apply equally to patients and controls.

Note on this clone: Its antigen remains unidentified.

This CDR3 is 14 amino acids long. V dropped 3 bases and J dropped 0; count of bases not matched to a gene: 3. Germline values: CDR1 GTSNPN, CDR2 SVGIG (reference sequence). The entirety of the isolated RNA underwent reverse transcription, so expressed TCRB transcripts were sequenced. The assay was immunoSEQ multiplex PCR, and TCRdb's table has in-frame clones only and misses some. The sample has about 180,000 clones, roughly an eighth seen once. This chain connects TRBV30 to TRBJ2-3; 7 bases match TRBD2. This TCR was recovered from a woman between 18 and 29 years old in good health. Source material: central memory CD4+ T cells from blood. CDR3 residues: CAWRNSGSTDTQYF. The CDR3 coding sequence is TGTGCCTGGAGGAATAGCGGGAGCACAGATACGCAGTATTTT.